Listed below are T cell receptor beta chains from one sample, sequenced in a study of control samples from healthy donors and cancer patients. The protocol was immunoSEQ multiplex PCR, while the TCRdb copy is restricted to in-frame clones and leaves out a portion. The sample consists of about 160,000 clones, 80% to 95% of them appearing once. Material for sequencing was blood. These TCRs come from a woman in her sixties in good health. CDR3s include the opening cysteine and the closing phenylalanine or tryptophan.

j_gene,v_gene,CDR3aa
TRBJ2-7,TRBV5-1,CASSLAGYGAYEQYF
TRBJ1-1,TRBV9,CASSPPSTPNTEAFF
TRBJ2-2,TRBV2,CASRGYGTGNTGELFF
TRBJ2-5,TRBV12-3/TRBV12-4,CASSLKTGTQYF
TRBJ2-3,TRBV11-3,CASSLDPRPTQYF
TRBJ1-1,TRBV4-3,CASSQDLGRRAEAFF
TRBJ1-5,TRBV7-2,CASSGGRGQNQPQHF
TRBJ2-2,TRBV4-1,CASSQDHGGAAGELFF
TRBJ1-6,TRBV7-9,CASSWTGGESPLHF
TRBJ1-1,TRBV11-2,CASSALEVKGTEAFF
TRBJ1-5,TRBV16,CASSRGQSSLNQPQHF
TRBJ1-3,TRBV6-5,CASSPRGPGGNTIYF
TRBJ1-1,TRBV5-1,CASSSQTGRDEAFF
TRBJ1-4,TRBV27,CASSSGTGVEKLFF
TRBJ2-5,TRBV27,CASSGRSGETQYF
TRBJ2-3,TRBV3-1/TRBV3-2,CASSQRMRGVTDTQYF
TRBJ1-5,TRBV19,CASGIQGGDQPQHF
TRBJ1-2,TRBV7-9,CASSFPGTAGYTF
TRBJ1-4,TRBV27,CASGKNEKLFF
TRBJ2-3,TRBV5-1,CASSLAQSTDTQYF
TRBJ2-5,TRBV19,CASSIGGGQETQYF
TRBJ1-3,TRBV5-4,CASSLKTRGPGNTIYF
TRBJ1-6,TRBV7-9,CASSLPGTNSPLHF
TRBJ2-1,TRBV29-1,CSVTVGLSYNEQFF
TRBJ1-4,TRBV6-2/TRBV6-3,CASSDGQPATNEKLFF
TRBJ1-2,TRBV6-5,CASRKTGTGTGYTF
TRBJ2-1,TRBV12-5,CASGLFYEQFF